This passage covers 19 T cell receptor beta chains from one sample sequenced in a study of blood T cells in healthy people across ages. The use of a sample-barcoded 5' primer and a J-beta primer mix characterized a second PCR of 7 to 11 cycles. One entry per CDR3 protein results from TCRdb running MiXCR on the 5' RACE reads. Of approximately 830,000 distinct CDR3 sequences in the sample, 60% to 80% were seen once. Source material: blood. The receptor source for this set is a man aged 25-45 years in good health.

This clonotype was counted only a few times. V usage is TRBV4-3 and J usage is TRBJ2-6; D is uncertain. CDR1 is LGHNA, CDR2 YSLEER, per germline. CDR3 length: 16 residues. Trimming took off 2 bases at V and 0 bases at J, with 8 bases between the two ends. CDR3 residues: CASSQTSPSGANVLTF. CDR3 nucleotide sequence: TGCGCCAGCAGCCAAACAAGTCCCTCTGGGGCCAACGTCCTGACTTTC.

The V call is TRBV29-1, the J call TRBJ1-2, with a weak D call TRBD1 (6 bases). The CDR3 totals 12 residues. The germline gives CDR1 SQVTM, CDR2 ANQGSEA. V was trimmed by 6 bases and J by 8 bases, leaving 16 bases between them. The CDR3 DNA sequence: TGCAGCGTAGGACAGACCTCCAGAGGCTACACCTTC. The encoded protein is CSVGQTSRGYTF.

This sequence joins TRBV20-1 and TRBJ2-5; D unresolved. The J call could be wrong; TRBJ2-7 is a better fit for the DNA end. Germline lookup yields CDR1 DFQATT and CDR2 SNEGSKA (reference sequence). The CDR3 is 14 amino acids. The DNA of the CDR3 is TGCAGTGCTAGAGATCATCGGTCCTTGTACGAGCAGTACTTC. Translation gives CSARDHRSLYEQYF.

On this clonotype: A read error may produce the germline difference seen at one junction end. The chain combines TRBV7-2 with TRBJ2-7, with 11 bases lining up with TRBD2. This CDR3 is 16 amino acids long. Looked up from germline, CDR1 is SGHTA and CDR2 is FQGNSA. The CDR3 nucleotides read TGTCCCAGCAGCTTAGCGGGAGGGGCCCCCTCCTACGAGCAGTACTTC. This encodes CPSSLAGGAPSYEQYF.

The chain uses TRBV5-8 and TRBJ2-1; D possibly corresponds to TRBD1 (5 bases). The germline gives CDR1 SGHTS, CDR2 YDEGEE. Trimming removed 0 bases at V and 0 bases at J, with 10 bases between. The CDR3 extends over 16 amino acids. In DNA, the CDR3 is TGTGCCAGCAGCTTGGGGCAGGACATCTCCTACAATGAGCAGTTCTTC. Amino acid sequence: CASSLGQDISYNEQFF.

This clonotype was counted only a few times. The chain couples TRBV6-2 or TRBV6-3 to TRBJ1-4; D is ambiguous. Trimming took off 6 bases at V and 0 bases at J, with 14 bases between the two ends. The CDR3 sequence is 16 residues long. Germline V gene lookup returns CDR1 MNHEY and CDR2 SVGEGT. Written as DNA, the CDR3 is TGTGCCAGCAGACCACAGCTACGCGCAACTAATGAAAAACTGTTTTTT. It yields the protein CASRPQLRATNEKLFF.

Note on this clonotype: An end of the junction does not agree with germline; a read error may underlie this. This chain uses TRBV20-1 with TRBJ2-5; D is uncertain. CDR3 length: 15 residues. CDR1 DFQATT and CDR2 SNEGSKA come from the germline V gene (reference sequence). CDR3 coding DNA: TGCAGTGCTAGAGATGACGGGTACCATCCGCAGACCCAGTATTTC. Translation: CSARDDGYHPQTQYF.

This clonotype was seen just once. V usage is TRBV6-2 or TRBV6-3 and J usage is TRBJ2-4, with D possibly being TRBD1 (5 bases). CDR3 length: 19 residues. V shed 0 bases and J shed 0 bases, with 18 bases lying between them. The germline V gene has CDR1 MNHEY and CDR2 SVGEGT. Written as DNA, the CDR3 is TGTGCCAGCAGTTACTCGGACACACCAACACATCTAGCCAAAAACATTCAGTACTTC. Amino acid sequence: CASSYSDTPTHLAKNIQYF.

The chain uses TRBV6-4 and TRBJ1-4; unclear D gene. With 3 bases removed from V and 5 bases from J, the gap between germline ends came to 10 bases. The CDR3 spans 14 residues. CDR1 is MRHNA and CDR2 is SNTAGT in the germline V gene. The CDR3 nucleotides are TGTGCCAGCAGTGAAAGGGAAACCAATGAAAAACTGTTTTTT. Translating gives CASSERETNEKLFF.

A few counts support this clonotype. The CDR3: CASSVGVWSEYNEQFF. Here the CDR3 DNA reads TGTGCCAGCAGCGTAGGAGTGTGGTCTGAATACAATGAGCAGTTCTTC. The gene calls are TRBV9 and TRBJ2-1; D is ambiguous. The CDR3 covers 16 residues. V dropped 0 bases and J dropped 4 bases, with 14 bases sitting between them. Germline lookup yields CDR1 SGDLS and CDR2 YYNGEE. The whole variable domain, filled in from reference TRBV9 and TRBJ2-1, reads DSGVTQTPKHLITATGQRVTLRCSPRSGDLSVYWYQQSLDQGLQFLIQYYNGEERAKGNILERFSAQQFPDLHSELNLSSLELGDSALYFCASSVGVWSEYNEQFFGPGTRLTVL.

The chain employs TRBV12-3 or TRBV12-4 and TRBJ2-2; maybe TRBD1 (5 bases). Trimming took 8 bases from V and 7 from J, leaving 32 bases between them. The CDR3 loop spans 19 amino acids. The CDR3 coding sequence is TGTGCCAGCGAAGGAGTAAAGGCGGCGGCCGACAGTTTCATCGGGGAGCTGTTTTTT. Translated: CASEGVKAAADSFIGELFF.

V is TRBV9 and J is TRBJ2-1; no reliable D call. Trimming pared 0 bases from V and 7 bases from J, leaving 14 bases between. From germline, CDR1 is SGDLS and CDR2 YYNGEE. This CDR3 is built from 15 residues. CDR3 in amino acids: CASSVGLGAPNEQFF. Here the CDR3 DNA reads TGTGCCAGCAGCGTAGGCCTCGGCGCCCCTAATGAGCAGTTCTTC.

CDR3 bases: TGTGCCAGCAGCTTAGTGGTAGCGGGACCCAATGAGCAGTTCTTC. It specifies CASSLVVAGPNEQFF. The chain couples TRBV11-1 to TRBJ2-1; TRBD2 aligns across 8 bases. There are 15 residues in the CDR3. CDR1 and CDR2 from the germline V gene are SGHAT and FQDESV (reference sequence). The ends lost 1 base at V and 6 bases at J; junction bases unmatched: 5.

The genes are TRBV9 and TRBJ1-6, with 9 nucleotides matching TRBD1. Trimming took 4 bases from V and 6 from J; bases not matched to a gene: 5. Germline V gene data show CDR1 as SGDLS and CDR2 as YYNGEE. The CDR3 loop spans 15 amino acids. CDR3 sequence: CASSPGTGTNSPLHF. The CDR3 DNA follows: TGTGCCAGCAGCCCAGGGACAGGGACTAATTCACCCCTCCACTTT.

The chain combines TRBV20-1 with TRBJ2-5; TRBD2 might be the D (7 bases). TRBJ2-7 matches the DNA end more closely, so the J call is doubtful. This CDR3 is 15 amino acids long. CDR1 and CDR2 from the germline V gene are DFQATT and SNEGSKA (reference sequence). The CDR3 sequence: CSASFLRGAIYEQYF. In DNA, the CDR3 is TGCAGTGCTAGTTTCCTACGGGGGGCAATCTACGAGCAGTACTTC.

V is TRBV20-1 and J is TRBJ2-1; 8 bases are a match to TRBD1. Germline trimming cut 1 base from V and 4 bases from J; bases unmatched to any gene: 9. This CDR3 spans 16 amino acids. The V gene's germline CDR1 is DFQATT and CDR2 SNEGSKA (reference sequence). Here the CDR3 reads CSARGAPGTGYNEQFF. As DNA, the CDR3 is TGCAGTGCTAGAGGGGCCCCCGGGACAGGTTACAATGAGCAGTTCTTC.

This clonotype was observed a single time. The V and J genes are TRBV10-3 and TRBJ2-5; 9 nucleotides align to TRBD1. Losses at the gene ends were 3 bases for V and 13 bases for J; bases not matched to a gene: 15. Germline V gene sequence: CDR1 ENHRY, CDR2 SYGVKD. The CDR3 runs 15 residues. In nucleotides, the CDR3 is TGTGCCATCAGTGACGCTACAGGGGGCAGTTACGAGCTGTACTTC. Protein: CAISDATGGSYELYF.

The V and J genes are TRBV29-1 and TRBJ2-7; weak D call: TRBD2 (6 bases). Trimming shortened V by 8 bases and J by 2 bases, and 19 bases separated the two germline ends. Germline V lookup: CDR1 SQVTM, CDR2 ANQGSEA. This CDR3 is built from 14 residues. Written as DNA, the CDR3 is TGCAGCATTCTCCAGGGAGGTTACCCCTACGAGCAGTACTTC. Residues: CSILQGGYPYEQYF.

The V call is TRBV7-2, the J call TRBJ1-2; 10 positions agree with TRBD1. This CDR3 comprises 14 residues. Losses at the gene ends were 4 bases for V and 6 bases for J; bases not matched to a gene: 5. Germline V gene data show CDR1 as SGHTA and CDR2 as FQGNSA. This CDR3 is CASSSRQGADGYTF. CDR3 DNA sequence: TGTGCCAGCAGCTCCCGACAGGGGGCAGATGGCTACACCTTC.